This T cell receptor (beta chain) originates from a study of blood T cell repertoires in COVID-19 (dated by TCRdb to the early 2020s). A note on the overall study: The collaborator samples originated in the United States, Italy and Spain and spanned the acute and convalescent phases of COVID-19. Subjects who had been exposed to COVID-19, were actively infected with it, or had recovered from it provided the deeply sampled blood TCRbeta repertoires that made up the dataset. HLA class I and class II types, where available, came from metadata supplied by the sample provider rather than from assay-based typing. The prospective study material was composed of cDNA or gDNA derived from T cells, B-cell-depleted T cells, or PBMCs. The repertoires were made available in a free public database intended to serve as a resource for research on the immune response to SARS-CoV-2. Samples were obtained from the ongoing ImmuneRACE study (first 160 participants) and from about 1,300 subjects provided by 6 global collaborators. Sample metadata almost always included a de-identified subject ID, COVID-19 status, age in years and sex. What the work shows at the level of the full study, not this receptor alone: The quantity of clinical and demographic metadata differed by source and by participant and was supplied without curation.

A word on this clone: There is no known antigen for this receptor. One base away there is no much larger clone; base qualities are not given.

The collaborating institutions used their own protocols to collect whole blood in K2EDTA tubes. Collaborator samples were shipped for TCRbeta analysis as frozen whole blood, isolated PBMCs, or DNA extracted from either sample type. TCRbeta CDR3 regions were amplified from genomic DNA using the immunoSEQ Assay, a bias-controlled multiplex PCR. From the authors' description of their analysis: Within the assay, amplification of reference gene primers was used to estimate how many nucleated cells each sample contained. To quantify the absolute abundance of each unique TCRbeta CDR3 rearrangement, sequence reads were collapsed and filtered. For each sample, productive Simpson clonality was calculated by taking the square root of Simpson's diversity index across productive rearrangements. Held by TCRdb, this immuneACCESS table contains in-frame sequences only and omits some clones. Under half of the omission traces to an unresolved V gene where checked; the cause of the rest is unknown. D and trimming were read from the DNA, whereas the V and J calls and clone size are those reported in that table. In all, the sample holds around 200,000 clones, and roughly nine tenths of those were seen once. The ten largest clones take up 2.5% to 4% of the sample.

For this chain, trimming is 0 bases at the V end and 0 bases at the J end, and the number of junction bases without a gene match is 4. Taken from cysteine to phenylalanine, the CDR3 has 16 residues. Solely the CDR3 DNA is kept, with 48 bases framed from the first base. The germline V gene (reference sequence) gives CDR1 as LGHDT and CDR2 as YNNKEL. Specimen: peripheral blood. This clonotype originated in an older man with acute or convalescent COVID-19. The sequence joins TRBV3-1 (or the pseudogene TRBV3-2) to TRBJ2-7, with TRBD2 identical over 8 junction bases. The CDR3 reads CASSQDTSGVSYEQYF. At the DNA level, the sequence is TGTGCCAGCAGCCAAGATACTAGCGGTGTCTCCTACGAGCAGTACTTC.